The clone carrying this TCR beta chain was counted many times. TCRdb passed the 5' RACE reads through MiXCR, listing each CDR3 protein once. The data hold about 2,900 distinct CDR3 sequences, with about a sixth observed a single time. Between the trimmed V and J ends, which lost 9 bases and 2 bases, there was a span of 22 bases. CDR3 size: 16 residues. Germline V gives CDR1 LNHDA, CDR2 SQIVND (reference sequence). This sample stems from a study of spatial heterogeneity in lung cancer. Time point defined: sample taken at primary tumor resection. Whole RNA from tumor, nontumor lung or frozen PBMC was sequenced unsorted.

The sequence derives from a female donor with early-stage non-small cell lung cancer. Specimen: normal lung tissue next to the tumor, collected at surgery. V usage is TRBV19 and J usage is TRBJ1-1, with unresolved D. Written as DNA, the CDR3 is TGTGCCAGCCACCTTATAGGGCGGGTGGGCAACACTGAAGCTTTCTTT. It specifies CASHLIGRVGNTEAFF.